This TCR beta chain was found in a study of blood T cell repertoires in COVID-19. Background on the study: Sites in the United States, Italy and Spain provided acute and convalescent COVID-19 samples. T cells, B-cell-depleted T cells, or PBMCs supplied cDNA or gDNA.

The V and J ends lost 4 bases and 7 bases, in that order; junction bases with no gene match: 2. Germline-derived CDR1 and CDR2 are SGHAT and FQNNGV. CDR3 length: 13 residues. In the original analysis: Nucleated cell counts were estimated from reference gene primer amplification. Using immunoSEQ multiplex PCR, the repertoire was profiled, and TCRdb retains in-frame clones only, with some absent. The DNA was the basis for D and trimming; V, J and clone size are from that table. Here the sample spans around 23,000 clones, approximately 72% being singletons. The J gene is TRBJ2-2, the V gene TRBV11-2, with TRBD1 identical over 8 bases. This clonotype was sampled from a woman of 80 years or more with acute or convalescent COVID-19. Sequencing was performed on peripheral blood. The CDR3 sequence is CASSSDRGGELFF. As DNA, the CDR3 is TGTGCCAGCAGCTCTGACAGGGGCGGGGAGCTGTTTTTT.